The 28 T cell receptor beta chains below were found in one sample sequenced in a study of blood T cells in healthy people across ages. A second PCR of roughly 6 to 12 cycles used a sample-barcoded 5' primer and a J-beta primer mix. TCRdb analysed the 5' RACE reads with MiXCR anew, one entry per CDR3 protein. The sample lists 1.5 million to 2 million distinct CDR3 sequences, around 40% occurring once. The sequencing input was blood. These TCRs come from a human donor in good health.

The rearrangement links TRBV5-5 to TRBJ2-5; D is unresolved. V was trimmed by 4 bases and J by 1 base, leaving 14 bases between them. Germline V CDR1 and CDR2: SGHKS, YYEKEE (reference sequence). The length of the CDR3 is 15 residues. This CDR3 reads CASSTDHWSQETQYF. The CDR3 DNA reads as TGTGCCAGCAGCACGGACCATTGGAGCCAAGAGACCCAGTACTTC.

The rearrangement joins TRBV20-1 to TRBJ1-4; 12 bases match TRBD1. The V gene end was trimmed by 3 bases and the J gene end by 8 bases; junction bases not matched to a gene: 7. The germline V gene has CDR1 DFQATT and CDR2 SNEGSKA (reference sequence). The CDR3 has 15 residues. CDR3 nucleotides: TGCAGTGCTAGGGATCGGGGACAGGGGGCGGAAAAACTGTTTTTT. Protein sequence: CSARDRGQGAEKLFF.

The table lists this clonotype with many counts. The CDR3, as DNA: TGTGCCGTGACAGGAAATGGGTATGGCTACACCTTC. Its protein is CAVTGNGYGYTF. The chain uses TRBV7-6 and TRBJ1-2; D perhaps matches TRBD1 (6 bases). The germline V gene has CDR1 SGHVS and CDR2 FNYEAQ. V was shortened by 11 bases and J by 5 bases, with 15 bases between the two germline ends. This CDR3 spans 12 amino acids.

The gene calls are TRBV20-1 and TRBJ2-6; perhaps TRBD2 as D (5 bases). There are 15 residues in the CDR3. Trimming took off 2 bases at V and 0 bases at J, with 8 bases between the two ends. CDR1 and CDR2 from the germline V gene are DFQATT and SNEGSKA (reference sequence). The CDR3 region has the DNA TGCAGTGCTAGAATTGGAGGCTCTGGGGCCAACGTCCTGACTTTC. Translating it yields CSARIGGSGANVLTF.

This chain joins TRBV9 and TRBJ2-7; TRBD2 might be the D (6 bases). Judging by the DNA end, TRBJ2-5 fits better; the J call may be wrong. CDR3 size: 17 residues. From germline, CDR1 is SGDLS and CDR2 YYNGEE. The CDR3 nucleotides read TGTGCCAGCAGCGTAGCTACTGGCGGGGCCTACCAAGAGACCCAGTACTTC. This codes for CASSVATGGAYQETQYF.

In its sample, this clonotype was seen a few times. This chain links TRBV29-1 with TRBJ1-1; D remains ambiguous. The germline V gene encodes CDR1 SQVTM and CDR2 ANQGSEA. This CDR3 is built from 13 residues. The V gene lost 6 bases and the J gene lost 1 base, with 12 bases spanning the gap. The CDR3 reads CSVSPGPNTEAFF. DNA of the CDR3: TGCAGCGTATCGCCCGGGCCGAACACTGAAGCTTTCTTT. The whole variable domain, remainder taken from reference TRBV29-1 and TRBJ1-1, is SAVISQKPSRDICQRGTSLTIQCQVDSQVTMMFWYRQQPGQSLTLIATANQGSEATYESGFVIDKFPISRPNLTFSTLTVSNMSPEDSSIYLCSVSPGPNTEAFFGQGTRLTVV.

The CDR3 DNA is TGTGCCAGCGTTTCGTTATACGAGCAGTACTTC. Its protein product is CASVSLYEQYF. The rearrangement uses TRBV6-2 or TRBV6-3 and TRBJ2-4; D is uncertain. The DNA matches TRBJ2-7 better at its end, which makes the J call doubtful. CDR1 is MNHEY, CDR2 SVGEGT, per germline. The CDR3 extends over 11 amino acids.

The chain uses TRBV5-1 and TRBJ2-2, with D uncertain. CDR3 length: 13 residues. Germline V gene data show CDR1 as SGHRS and CDR2 as YFSETQ. Trimming removed 5 bases at V and 1 base at J, with 6 bases between. The CDR3 nucleotides read TGCGCCAGCAGTTGGGAGAACACCGGGGAGCTGTTTTTT. It encodes CASSWENTGELFF.

The chain is built from TRBV5-1 and TRBJ2-7, with D maybe TRBD2 (6 bases). This CDR3 spans 13 amino acids. Germline CDR1 is SGHRS and CDR2 is YFSETQ. The germline V and J ends were trimmed by 3 bases and 5 bases, with 12 bases remaining between them. The CDR3 DNA reads TGCGCCAGCAGCTCCTGGACTAACAACGAGCAGTACTTC. It encodes CASSSWTNNEQYF.

Comments on this clonotype: A read error may produce the germline difference seen at one junction end. The gene calls are TRBV5-1 and TRBJ1-1; D gene ambiguous. CDR1 and CDR2 from the germline V gene are SGHRS and YFSETQ. The CDR3 spans 12 residues. The CDR3 is CASRSGGTEAFF. The DNA of the CDR3 is TGTGCCAGCAGGTCAGGAGGCACTGAAGCTTTCTTT.

J is TRBJ1-1 and V is TRBV7-3; D possibly corresponds to TRBD1 (5 bases). The V gene lost 0 bases and the J gene lost 5 bases, with 16 bases spanning the gap. The CDR3 contains 16 residues. CDR1 is SGHTA and CDR2 is FQGTGA in the germline V gene. CDR3 region: CASSLTGSGGLTEAFF. The CDR3 region has the DNA TGTGCCAGCAGCTTAACGGGGTCCGGGGGGTTGACTGAAGCTTTCTTT.

V gene TRBV7-2 combines with J gene TRBJ2-6, with D tentatively TRBD2 (6 bases). CDR3 size: 18 residues. Germline V gives CDR1 SGHTA, CDR2 FQGNSA. The ends were cut back, 5 bases at V and 0 bases at J, with 17 bases in the middle. The CDR3 region has the DNA TGTGCCAGCAGCATAGAGGCGACGGGGGTCTCTGGGGCCAACGTCCTGACTTTC. It is translated as CASSIEATGVSGANVLTF.

This clonotype appeared a few times. The V and J genes are TRBV3-1 and TRBJ2-1; D may be TRBD1 (5 bases). Trimming cost V 4 bases and J 4 bases, with 20 bases left between them. The CDR3 length is 17 residues. Germline loops: CDR1 LGHDT, CDR2 YNNKEL (reference sequence). CDR3 region: CASSPPHGAGLYNEQFF. CDR3 nucleotides: TGTGCCAGCAGCCCTCCCCATGGGGCAGGGTTGTACAATGAGCAGTTCTTC.

A few counts support this clonotype. This chain connects TRBV4-3 to TRBJ2-7; D gene uncertain. Trimming removed 0 bases at V and 6 bases at J, with 9 bases between. Germline values: CDR1 LGHNA, CDR2 YSLEER. This CDR3 has 13 residues. The CDR3 DNA is TGCGCCAGCAGCCAAGAAGGTGGGGTCGAGCAGTACTTC. This sequence encodes CASSQEGGVEQYF.

The chain employs TRBV3-1 and TRBJ2-1; unclear D gene. Trimming cost V 0 bases and J 13 bases, with 10 bases left between them. This CDR3 has 12 amino acids. In germline, CDR1 is LGHDT, CDR2 YNNKEL (reference sequence). In nucleotides, the CDR3 is TGTGCCAGCAGCCAAGATGGGAAGAATCAGTTCTTC. Protein product: CASSQDGKNQFF.

The chain is built from TRBV7-2 and TRBJ1-6; D unresolved. Trimming removed 4 bases at V and 7 bases at J, with 11 bases between. CDR1 is SGHTA, CDR2 FQGNSA, per germline. The length of the CDR3 is 14 residues. CDR3 region: CASSSLGGNSPLHF. As DNA, the CDR3 is TGTGCCAGCAGCTCTTTAGGCGGGAATTCACCCCTCCACTTT.

This clonotype was seen ten or more times. The V gene is TRBV12-3 or TRBV12-4, the J gene TRBJ1-2; 11 nucleotides match TRBD1. The CDR3 consists of 16 residues. V dropped 1 base and J dropped 4; count of bases not matched to a gene: 5. CDR3 protein: CASSLGRDRGIYGYTF. The CDR3 nucleotides are TGTGCCAGCAGTTTAGGCCGGGACAGGGGGATCTATGGCTACACCTTC.

A few counts support this clonotype. The chain recombines TRBV20-1 with TRBJ2-7; no reliable D call. The CDR3 extends over 15 amino acids. Per the germline V gene, CDR1 is DFQATT and CDR2 is SNEGSKA (reference sequence). V was trimmed by 0 bases and J by 3 bases, leaving 15 bases between them. CDR3 residues: CSARDTSTLGYEQYF. In DNA, the CDR3 is TGCAGTGCTAGAGATACCTCAACACTGGGCTACGAGCAGTACTTC.

The V gene is TRBV4-3, the J gene TRBJ2-7; no firm D call. Trimming cost V 4 bases and J 7 bases, with 14 bases left between them. CDR3 length: 13 residues. Germline V gene sequence: CDR1 LGHNA, CDR2 YSLEER. In DNA form, the CDR3 reads TGCGCCAGCAGCCTGAGTAGACTTAGGGAGCAGTACTTC. Residues: CASSLSRLREQYF.

The chain joins TRBV7-2 to TRBJ2-7; D perhaps matches TRBD2 (6 bases). CDR1 and CDR2 from the germline V gene are SGHTA and FQGNSA. V dropped 4 bases and J dropped 2 bases, with 12 bases sitting between them. The CDR3 loop spans 14 amino acids. In nucleotides, the CDR3 is TGTGCCAGCAGCTCCCGCCCGGGGGCCTACGAGCAGTACTTC. Translating gives CASSSRPGAYEQYF.

The sample holds a few counts of this clonotype. This chain joins TRBV7-2 and TRBJ1-5; D may be TRBD1 (5 bases). Germline V gives CDR1 SGHTA, CDR2 FQGNSA. Trimming shortened V by 2 bases and J by 1 base, and 9 bases separated the two germline ends. This CDR3 is built from 15 residues. The CDR3 DNA follows: TGTGCCAGCAGCTTAAGCCGACAGAGCAATCAGCCCCAGCATTTT. Residues: CASSLSRQSNQPQHF.

This chain links TRBV4-2 with TRBJ2-2; the match to TRBD2 covers 16 bases. CDR1 and CDR2 from the germline V gene are LGHNA and YNFKEQ. This CDR3 has 20 residues. The junction had 17 bases not matched to a gene; V was cut back by 5 bases and J by 8 bases. CDR3 region: CASSVGIGTSGGADGGELFF. The CDR3, as DNA: TGTGCCAGCAGCGTGGGTATAGGGACTAGCGGGGGGGCCGATGGAGGGGAGCTGTTTTTT.

The V and J genes are TRBV20-1 and TRBJ1-5; D is ambiguous. Trimming left V 7 bases short and J 1 base short, with 14 bases between. This CDR3 comprises 14 residues. Germline values: CDR1 DFQATT, CDR2 SNEGSKA (reference sequence). The CDR3 loop reads CSVPDATSNQPQHF. The DNA for the CDR3 is TGCAGTGTTCCGGATGCCACGAGCAATCAGCCCCAGCATTTT.

This clonotype was observed many times. The germline gene is not matched at one end of the junction; a read error may be the cause. This chain joins TRBV5-1 and TRBJ2-3; D ambiguous. Per the germline V gene, CDR1 is SGHRS and CDR2 is YFSETQ. The length of the CDR3 is 12 residues. The chain's CDR3 is CASSFNTDTQYF. CDR3 sequence (DNA): TGTGCCAGCAGCTTTAACACAGATACGCAGTATTTT.

V is TRBV7-9 and J is TRBJ1-2; 8 bases match TRBD1. The CDR3 covers 17 residues. Germline loops: CDR1 SEHNR, CDR2 FQNEAQ (reference sequence). Losses at the gene ends were 7 bases for V and 8 bases for J; bases not matched to a gene: 21. Written as DNA, the CDR3 is TGTGCCAGCACCAACAGCACCCAGGGGGCTGGGACTCGCGGCTACACCTTC. Amino acid sequence: CASTNSTQGAGTRGYTF.

The CDR3: CSAGPGRRANYGYTF. CDR3 DNA: TGCAGCGCGGGCCCGGGGAGGAGAGCTAACTATGGCTACACCTTC. The rearrangement joins TRBV29-1 to TRBJ1-2; the D is unclear. The CDR3 has 15 residues. V lost 7 bases and J 0 bases, leaving 18 bases between the germline ends. The germline CDR1 and CDR2 sequences are SQVTM and ANQGSEA.

This clonotype was seen a handful of times. This rearrangement joins TRBV5-1 to TRBJ2-7; TRBD2 matches at 7 bases. Germline V gene data show CDR1 as SGHRS and CDR2 as YFSETQ. Germline trimming cut 0 bases from V and 2 bases from J; bases unmatched to any gene: 5. The CDR3 has 15 residues. Written as DNA, the CDR3 is TGCGCCAGCAGCTTGGAGAGGGCGGGGGCCTACGAGCAGTACTTC. Translated, it gives CASSLERAGAYEQYF.

The chain is built from TRBV5-1 and TRBJ2-3; maybe TRBD2 (6 bases). This CDR3 spans 15 amino acids. From germline, CDR1 is SGHRS and CDR2 YFSETQ. V lost 4 bases and J lost 1, with 13 bases in between. As DNA, the CDR3 is TGCGCCAGCAGCACCCCTAGCGAAGGCACAGATACGCAGTATTTT. Its translation is CASSTPSEGTDTQYF.